This is a list of T cell receptor beta chains from one sample in a study of T-cell reconstitution after alpha-beta-depleted transplantation in children. TCRdb called the PCR reads again in MiXCR, with one record for every CDR3 protein. In the table there are approximately 220,000 distinct CDR3 sequences, under 20% of which are singletons. The sample here was PBMCs, mostly from graft donor cells, taken 360 days after TCRalphabeta/CD19-depleted stem cell transplant. Receptor source: a male patient aged 2-9 years who had a stem cell transplant for acute lymphoblastic leukemia, so the T cells may come from the graft donor. The CDR3 runs from the conserved cysteine through the conserved F or W. The D gene is left open where the match is weak. Some rows have no size entry. The others give once, few or many, or a class for an expanded clone.

V	J	size	D	DNA	CDR3
TRBV7-2	TRBJ2-7	few	NA	TGTGCCAGCAGCTTAGTGGGAGACTACTCCTACGAGCAGTACTTC	CASSLVGDYSYEQYF
TRBV6-2/TRBV6-3	TRBJ2-2	NA	TRBD2	TGTGCCAGCAGACTAGCGGGAGGTGCCGGGGAGCTGTTTTTT	CASRLAGGAGELFF
TRBV7-2	TRBJ1-1	few	TRBD1	TGTGCCAGCAGCTCCGTCCGGGACAGTGAAGCTTTCTTT	CASSSVRDSEAFF
TRBV28	TRBJ1-4	few	NA	TGTGCCAGCAGGGACCGGGACGGTTTTGAAAAACTGTTTTTT	CASRDRDGFEKLFF
TRBV4-3	TRBJ1-1	NA	NA	TGCGCCAGCAGCCAAGATTGGTTGGACACTGAAGCTTTCTTT	CASSQDWLDTEAFF
TRBV5-4	TRBJ2-1	NA	NA	TGTGCCAGCTCCCCAGAGGGGGGTGACTCCTCCTACAATGAGCAGTTCTTC	CASSPEGGDSSYNEQFF
TRBV2	TRBJ1-1	few	NA	TGTGCCAGCAGTGTGGGTGCAAACACTGAAGCTTTCTTT	CASSVGANTEAFF
TRBV2	TRBJ2-2	few	NA	TGTGCCAGCAACGGACAGACTCTGAACACCGGGGAGCTGTTTTTT	CASNGQTLNTGELFF
TRBV2	TRBJ2-1	many	NA	TGTGCCAGCAGTGAACGGGAGCTGTACAATGAACAGTTCTTC	CASSERELYNEQFF
TRBV19	TRBJ1-5	few	NA	TGTGCCAGTAGTACAGGGACCTATAGCAATCAGCCCCAGCATTTT	CASSTGTYSNQPQHF
TRBV7-6	TRBJ2-1	NA	TRBD2	TGTGCAGTAGCGGGGGGGCTTATAGTCGGCAATGAGCAGTTCTTC	CAVAGGLIVGNEQFF
TRBV7-8	TRBJ1-1	few	NA	TGTGCCAGCAGCTTAAAAGGATGGCCGCTCGGGAGTGAAGCTTTCTTT	CASSLKGWPLGSEAFF
TRBV29-1	TRBJ2-7	NA	NA	TGCAGCGTCCGGGTCTTCTCCTACGAGCAGTACTTC	CSVRVFSYEQYF